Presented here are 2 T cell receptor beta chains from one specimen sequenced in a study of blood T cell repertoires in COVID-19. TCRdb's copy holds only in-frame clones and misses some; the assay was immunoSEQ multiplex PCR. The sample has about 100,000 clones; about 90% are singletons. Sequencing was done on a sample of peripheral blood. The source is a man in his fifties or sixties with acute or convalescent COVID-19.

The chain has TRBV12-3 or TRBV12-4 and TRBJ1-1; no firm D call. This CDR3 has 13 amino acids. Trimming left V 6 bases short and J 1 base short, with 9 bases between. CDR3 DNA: TGTGCCAGCAGCCTACAGAGGAACACTGAAGCTTTCTTT. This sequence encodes CASSLQRNTEAFF.

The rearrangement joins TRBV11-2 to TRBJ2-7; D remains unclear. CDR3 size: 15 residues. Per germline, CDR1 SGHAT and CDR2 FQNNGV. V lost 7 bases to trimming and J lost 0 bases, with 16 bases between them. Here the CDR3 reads CASTVTSLSSYEQYF. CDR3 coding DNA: TGTGCCAGCACCGTTACCAGTTTAAGCTCCTACGAGCAGTACTTC.